One T cell receptor (beta chain) is described in this entry. Its specificity is unknown. The three twin pairs were reared together, likely meeting the same infections. The source of the sample is a study of identical twins' blood T cells. Study-wide context: About 6 alpha and about 6 beta libraries together yielded roughly 50 million reads.

The study, taken as a whole, reports: Even for out-of-frame TCRbeta, twins reportedly shared V gene usage much more than unrelated donors. Shared CDR3 clonotype counts between two donors mainly tracked the product of their cloneset sizes, twins included.

TCRdb used MiXCR to reprocess the 5' RACE reads, holding one entry per CDR3 protein. The sample lists about 370,000 distinct CDR3 sequences; more than 25% were seen once. Trimming took off 4 bases at V and 8 bases at J, with 13 bases between the two ends. This CDR3 has 14 residues. Germline V gene data show CDR1 as SGHRS and CDR2 as YFSETQ. This receptor was identified in a woman between 18 and 55 years old in good health. The chain has TRBV5-1 and TRBJ1-6; possible D gene TRBD1, 5 bases. Sequenced sample: PBMCs. The CDR3 DNA reads TGCGCCAGCAGCCGAGACAGCCCCGATTCACCCCTCCACTTT. Translation gives CASSRDSPDSPLHF.